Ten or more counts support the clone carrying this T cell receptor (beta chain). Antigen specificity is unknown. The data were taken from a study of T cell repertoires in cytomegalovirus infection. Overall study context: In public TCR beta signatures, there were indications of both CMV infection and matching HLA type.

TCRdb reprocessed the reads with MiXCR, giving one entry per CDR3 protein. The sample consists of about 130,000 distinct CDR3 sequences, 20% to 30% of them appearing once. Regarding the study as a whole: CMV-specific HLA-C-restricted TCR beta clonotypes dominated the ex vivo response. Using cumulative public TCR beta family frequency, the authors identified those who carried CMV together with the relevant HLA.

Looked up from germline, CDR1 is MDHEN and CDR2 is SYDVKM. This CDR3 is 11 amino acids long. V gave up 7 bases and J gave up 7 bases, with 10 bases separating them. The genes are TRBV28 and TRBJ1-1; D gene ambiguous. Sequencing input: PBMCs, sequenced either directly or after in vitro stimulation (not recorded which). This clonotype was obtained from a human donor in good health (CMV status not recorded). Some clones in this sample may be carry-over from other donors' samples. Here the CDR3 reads CASTKRNEAFF. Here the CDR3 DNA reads TGTGCCAGCACTAAACGCAATGAAGCTTTCTTT.